The 9 T cell receptor beta chains below all came from one sample that was sequenced in a study of blood T cell repertoires in COVID-19. Produced via immunoSEQ multiplex PCR; TCRdb's table is partial and in-frame only. The sample lists 150,000 to 190,000 clones, 85% to 90% occurring once. Sequencing was performed on peripheral blood. The receptors were gathered from a woman in her forties with acute or convalescent COVID-19.

Of note for this clone: A read error may produce the germline difference seen at one junction end. The chain links TRBV25-1 to TRBJ2-7; a weak D match, TRBD1 (5 bases). Germline assignment: CDR1 MGHDK and CDR2 SYGVNS. The length of the CDR3 is 11 residues. CDR3 DNA: TGTGCCAGCAGTGATTCCCGGACAATGTCCTTC. It specifies CASSDSRTMSF.

This chain joins TRBV18 and TRBJ2-7, with TRBD2 matching 8 bases. The germline V gene encodes CDR1 KGHSH and CDR2 LQKENI. V lost 3 bases to trimming and J lost 0 bases; unmatched junction nucleotides: 13. This CDR3 region has 18 residues. This CDR3 reads CASSPDSSGNPSSYEQYF. CDR3 DNA sequence: TGTGCCAGCTCACCGGACAGTAGCGGGAACCCGAGCTCCTACGAGCAGTACTTC.

In nucleotides, the CDR3 is TGTGCCTGGAGTGGTCACAGGGGCTCTGTGGAAAAACTGTTTTTT. Encoded protein: CAWSGHRGSVEKLFF. The V and J genes are TRBV30 and TRBJ1-4; 7 bases agree with TRBD1. J was trimmed by 8 bases and V by 1 base; bases with no gene match: 10. This CDR3 has 15 residues. From germline, CDR1 is GTSNPN and CDR2 SVGIG (reference sequence).

The sample holds one count of this clone. This chain joins TRBV18 and TRBJ1-3; D remains unclear. The length of the CDR3 is 14 residues. V was cut by 8 bases and J by 0 bases, with 11 bases left in between. The germline CDR1 and CDR2 sequences are KGHSH and LQKENI. CDR3 protein: CASAEGDSGNTIYF. The CDR3, as DNA: TGTGCCAGCGCCGAAGGAGACTCTGGAAACACCATATATTTT.

This clone was recorded only once. The chain couples TRBV9 to TRBJ2-3; 12 bases agree with TRBD2. The CDR3 runs to 14 residues. J was trimmed by 8 bases and V by 0 bases; bases with no gene match: 1. Germline assignment: CDR1 SGDLS and CDR2 YYNGEE. CDR3 amino acids: CASSVASGGVTQYF. Written as DNA, the CDR3 is TGTGCCAGCAGCGTAGCTAGCGGGGGGGTTACGCAGTATTTT.

This chain links TRBV9 with TRBJ2-2, with D unclear. The CDR3 has 14 residues. Germline CDR1 SGDLS, CDR2 YYNGEE. The V end lost 0 bases, the J end lost 7 bases, and 10 bases lay between the germline ends. DNA of the CDR3: TGTGCCAGCAGCGTAGCCAGGATCGGCGGGGAGCTGTTTTTT. Translating it yields CASSVARIGGELFF.

V and J are TRBV5-1 and TRBJ2-1; the D gene is possibly TRBD2 (6 bases). V was pared by 4 bases and J by 5 bases, with 16 bases between. CDR1 SGHRS and CDR2 YFSETQ come from the germline V gene. CDR3 size: 15 residues. The CDR3 protein is CASSVTSNWNNEQFF. CDR3 DNA: TGCGCCAGCAGCGTGACTAGTAACTGGAACAATGAGCAGTTCTTC.

The chain joins TRBV27 to TRBJ2-7; D is possibly TRBD2 (6 bases). The CDR3 length is 15 residues. V was clipped by 0 bases and J by 2 bases, with 11 bases between them. Germline assignment: CDR1 MNHEY and CDR2 SMNVEV (reference sequence). CDR3 coding DNA: TGTGCCAGCAGTTTATCGACGGGGGATGCCTACGAGCAGTACTTC. It encodes CASSLSTGDAYEQYF.

The V gene is TRBV9, the J gene TRBJ2-1; 7 nucleotides agree with TRBD1. The CDR3 length is 16 residues. Germline V gene sequence: CDR1 SGDLS, CDR2 YYNGEE. Losses at the gene ends were 4 bases for V and 3 bases for J; bases not matched to a gene: 10. DNA of the CDR3: TGTGCCAGCAGCTTAGGGACAGCCGGGATCTACAATGAGCAGTTCTTC. Its translation: CASSLGTAGIYNEQFF.